A selection of T cell receptor beta chains follows, all from one sample in a study of CD8+CD57+ T cells in acquired aplastic anemia. TCRdb called the reads again in MiXCR, with one record for every CDR3 protein. The sample records approximately 300,000 distinct CDR3 sequences, under 65% being singletons. Sequencing used sorted CD4+, CD8+, or CD8+CD57+ T cells (not recorded which) from PBMCs. The receptor set was obtained from a human donor with aplastic anemia. CDR3s include the opening cysteine and the closing phenylalanine or tryptophan. Fields, in order: V gene, CDR3 protein.

V gene: TRBV5-5; CDR3 protein: CASSLGVSSYNSPLHF
V gene: TRBV14; CDR3 protein: CASSQSTGLVSYEQYF
V gene: TRBV7-2; CDR3 protein: CASSSIYEQYF
V gene: TRBV20-1; CDR3 protein: CSARASMGGYGYTF
V gene: TRBV24-1; CDR3 protein: CATSEDSHEQYF
V gene: TRBV19; CDR3 protein: CASSGDRHAWDTEAFF
V gene: TRBV7-8; CDR3 protein: CASSLLWGASYEQYF
V gene: TRBV29-1; CDR3 protein: CSLDGQGPNEQFF
V gene: TRBV29-1; CDR3 protein: CSVGGRDYEQYF
V gene: TRBV20-1; CDR3 protein: CSARDLENSGSPLEQYF
V gene: TRBV20-1; CDR3 protein: CSGVEVAGVGDTQYF
V gene: TRBV20-1; CDR3 protein: CSARDKRQMTEAFF
V gene: TRBV24-1; CDR3 protein: CATSERGTGGNQPQHF
V gene: TRBV10-3; CDR3 protein: CASSTRDRDYGYTF
V gene: TRBV7-9; CDR3 protein: CASRGQGSLYTF
V gene: TRBV7-6; CDR3 protein: CASSLAVGVQFF
V gene: TRBV6-6; CDR3 protein: CASSYTNLLGPEQFF
V gene: TRBV13; CDR3 protein: CASSSQYEQYF
V gene: TRBV20-1; CDR3 protein: CSANPGQGADEQYF
V gene: TRBV5-1; CDR3 protein: CASSLGDVTGTDTQYF
V gene: TRBV5-1; CDR3 protein: CASKKLPGPSTDTQYF
V gene: TRBV20-1; CDR3 protein: CSAPDRGLNQPQHF
V gene: TRBV7-8; CDR3 protein: CASSLVAGFEKLFF
V gene: TRBV9; CDR3 protein: CASSARSDSLEPLHF
V gene: TRBV7-9; CDR3 protein: CASSPREGNYGYTF
V gene: TRBV10-3; CDR3 protein: CAISELRGGDGGQYF
V gene: TRBV7-9; CDR3 protein: CASSLASGLSTNEKLFF
V gene: TRBV7-9; CDR3 protein: CASSEKKLRGMNKQYF
V gene: TRBV10-3; CDR3 protein: CAISEGDREFSDNEQFF
V gene: TRBV6-1; CDR3 protein: CASSTGLAGRKNIQYF
V gene: TRBV7-2; CDR3 protein: CASSWTATNEKLFF
V gene: TRBV7-9; CDR3 protein: CASSPTTKGLSSYGYTF
V gene: TRBV15; CDR3 protein: CATSRRTGVYEQYF
V gene: TRBV25-1; CDR3 protein: CASSAGTTTGLYEQYF
V gene: TRBV7-2; CDR3 protein: CASSGTGGSSYEQYF
V gene: TRBV20-1; CDR3 protein: CSARDQAGGEYEQYF
V gene: TRBV10-2; CDR3 protein: CASRGLAGNSYEQYF
V gene: TRBV11-2; CDR3 protein: CASSLEVTSNYGYTF
V gene: TRBV5-8; CDR3 protein: CASSSGSTNYGYTF
V gene: TRBV29-1; CDR3 protein: CSVRDPERTEAFF